The sequence of this TCR beta chain was determined in a study of T cells in narcolepsy. Overall study results and limits: Autoreactive HCRT-specific and TRIB2-specific clonotypes were marked in same-patient CSF-versus-blood CD4+ comparisons. No autoreactive T cell clone sequences appeared in some memory CD4+ repertoires.

The protocol was immunoSEQ multiplex PCR, while the TCRdb copy is restricted to in-frame clones and leaves out a portion. The table lists roughly 32,000 clones, 75% to 85% of them singletons. On this clone itself: Its antigen is unidentified.

The sample taken for sequencing was CD45RA- memory CD4+ T cells from PBMCs. The sequence derives from a human donor with narcolepsy.

CDR3 sequence (DNA): TGTGCCACCAGCAGAGATGGTTGGGGGTCTCAGCCCCAGCATTTT. Amino acid sequence: CATSRDGWGSQPQHF. The J gene is TRBJ1-5, the V gene TRBV15; possibly TRBD1 for D (5 bases). This CDR3 has 15 amino acids. V shed 0 bases and J shed 6 bases, with 12 bases lying between them. Germline CDR1 and CDR2: LNHNV and YYDKDF (reference sequence). Filled out from reference TRBV15 and TRBJ1-5, the complete variable domain reads DAMVIQNPRYQVTQFGKPVTLSCSQTLNHNVMYWYQQKSSQAPKLLFHYYDKDFNNEADTPDNFQSRRPNTSFCFLDIRSPGLGDTAMYLCATSRDGWGSQPQHFGDGTRLSIL.